This entry is about one TCR beta chain. Some clones are missing from TCRdb's copy, which holds only in-frame ones; the method was immunoSEQ multiplex PCR. The table lists 200,000 to 300,000 clones, 75% to 85% of them singletons. This sample was taken from a study of blood T cell repertoires in COVID-19. From germline, CDR1 is LNHDA and CDR2 SQIVND (reference sequence). CDR3 length: 14 amino acids. Trimming took 5 bases from V and 0 from J, leaving 10 bases between them. The sequenced sample was peripheral blood. The source is a woman aged 55-75 years with active or convalescent COVID-19. The V gene is TRBV19, the J gene TRBJ1-1, with D possibly matching TRBD1 (5 bases). CDR3 DNA sequence: TGTGCCAGTAGTCTGGGACTTCTGAACACTGAAGCTTTCTTT. This gives the protein CASSLGLLNTEAFF.